These 29 T cell receptor beta chains came from one sample sequenced in a study of T cells in women clearing cervical HPV infection. Sequenced by immunoSEQ multiplex PCR; TCRdb stores in-frame clones only, minus some. The sample table sets out approximately 18,000 clones. The sequenced material came from blood buffy coat. The receptors come from a woman between 18 and 70 years old with a cervical HPV16 infection that either progressed to CIN3+ or cleared (not recorded which).

To note about this clone: The DNA ends 3 residues before the CDR3 does, and the rest of the CDR3 is filled in from the germline J gene. The chain couples TRBV5-8 to TRBJ2-6, with TRBD1 matching 7 bases. The CDR3 is 15 amino acids. Per the germline V gene, CDR1 is SGHTS and CDR2 is YDEGEE. Losses at the gene ends were 1 base for V and 2 bases for J; bases not matched to a gene: 0. CDR3 DNA, as far as it was read: TGTGCCAGCAGCTTGCAGGGGGCTGGGGCCAACGTC. It translates to CASSLQGAGANV. The whole CDR3 region reads CASSLQGAGANVLTF.

Incomplete CDR3 DNA: TGTGCCAGCAGGCCTACAGAGACCTACGAG. Amino acids: CASRPTETYE. From start to end, the CDR3 is CASRPTETYEQYF. The chain uses TRBV7-2 and TRBJ2-7; D is unresolved. Read coverage stops 3 residues before the CDR3 terminus; the germline J gene supplies the remainder. Trimming shortened V by 6 bases and J by 2 bases, and 11 bases separated the two germline ends. Germline-derived CDR1 and CDR2 are SGHTA and FQGNSA. The CDR3 runs to 13 residues.

On this clone itself: The observed sequence ends 3 residues before the CDR3 terminus, with the missing tail filled in from the germline J gene. This chain links TRBV19 with TRBJ2-5, with TRBD1 matching over 8 bases. The CDR3 sequence is 13 residues long. Germline V gene lookup returns CDR1 LNHDA and CDR2 SQIVND (reference sequence). V was pared by 3 bases and J by 7 bases, with 4 bases of the junction left unmatched. The sequenced part of the CDR3 DNA is TGTGCCAGTAGTATCCAGGGGGCTTCGACC. Amino acid sequence: CASSIQGAST. The entire CDR3 protein is CASSIQGASTQYF.

As concerns this clone: With the read ending 3 residues before the CDR3 end, the germline J gene is used to fill in that end. The chain links TRBV6-1 to TRBJ1-5; weak D call: TRBD1 (6 bases). Trimming removed 1 base at V and 0 bases at J, with 13 bases between. CDR1 is MNHNS and CDR2 is SASEGT in the germline V gene. The CDR3 spans 17 residues. CDR3 bases read: TGTGCCAGCAGTGAAGAGGAGACAGGATTTAGCAATCAGCCC. It yields the protein CASSEEETGFSNQP. The full CDR3 protein is CASSEEETGFSNQPQHF.

Points on this clone: Coverage ceases 3 residues before the CDR3 finishes, and the germline J gene fills in the end. The chain recombines TRBV5-4 with TRBJ2-7, with a possible D match to TRBD1 (5 bases). Germline lookup yields CDR1 SGHNT and CDR2 YYREEE (reference sequence). The ends were cut back, 3 bases at V and 0 bases at J, with 10 bases in the middle. The CDR3 sequence is 14 residues long. The CDR3 bases that were read are TGTGCCAGCAGCTCCGACAGTTACTCCTACGAG. Translated, it gives CASSSDSYSYE. The whole CDR3 sequence reads CASSSDSYSYEQYF.

Turning to this clone: The read terminates 3 residues ahead of where the CDR3 ends, so the germline J gene completes it. The chain couples TRBV10-3 to TRBJ1-1; D remains unclear. Germline CDR1 and CDR2: ENHRY and SYGVKD. This CDR3 has 15 amino acids. V gave up 6 bases and J gave up 3 bases, with 17 bases separating them. CDR3 region: CAIRTGREEDTEAFF. The CDR3 DNA, read in part, is TGTGCCATCAGGACGGGGAGGGAAGAGGACACTGAA.

On this clone: The sequenced fragment ends 3 residues before the CDR3 boundary, so the rest is inferred from the germline J gene. The chain couples TRBV20-1 to TRBJ1-2; 10 positions match TRBD1. V gave up 1 base and J gave up 2 bases; unmatched junction bases: 7. Germline assignment: CDR1 DFQATT and CDR2 SNEGSKA (reference sequence). The CDR3 is 16 residues long. The DNA read from the CDR3 is TGCAGTGCTAGAGGACAGGGGGCGAATCCCAACTATGGC. Translation: CSARGQGANPNYG. From start to end, the CDR3 is CSARGQGANPNYGYTF.

The chain's CDR3 is CASSHDYWYEQYF. CDR3 bases read: TGTGCCAGCAGCCATGACTATTGGTACGAG. V gene TRBV12-3 or TRBV12-4 combines with J gene TRBJ2-7, with D perhaps TRBD2 (5 bases). Read coverage stops 3 residues before the CDR3 terminus; the germline J gene supplies the remainder. This CDR3 has 13 residues. Trimming left V 6 bases short and J 4 bases short, with 13 bases between.

On this clone: From the germline J gene comes the end of the CDR3, since the read stops 3 residues before it. The genes are TRBV27 and TRBJ2-7, with TRBD2 identical over 7 bases. The germline V gene encodes CDR1 MNHEY and CDR2 SMNVEV (reference sequence). The CDR3 length is 16 residues. V shed 5 bases and J 1 base; nucleotides not matched to a gene: 11. The CDR3 loop reads CASSPSLASISYEQYF. The CDR3 bases that were read are TGTGCCAGCAGTCCCTCACTAGCGTCGATATCCTACGAG.

Remarks on this clone: Read coverage stops 3 residues before the CDR3 terminus; the germline J gene supplies the remainder. The gene calls are TRBV7-9 and TRBJ1-5; no reliable D call. Germline CDR1 reads SEHNR; CDR2 reads FQNEAQ (reference sequence). V lost 1 base and J 4 bases, leaving 8 bases between the germline ends. The CDR3 is 14 residues long. The CDR3 is CASSLGVRNQPQHF. The part of the CDR3 DNA that was read is TGTGCCAGCAGCTTAGGGGTCAGGAATCAGCCC.

With respect to this clone: The sequence runs out 3 residues before the end of the CDR3; the remainder is reconstructed from the germline J gene. This chain joins TRBV19 and TRBJ2-2, with 9 positions matching TRBD2. CDR1 is LNHDA and CDR2 is SQIVND in the germline V gene (reference sequence). This CDR3 is built from 14 residues. J lost 6 bases, V lost 7 bases, and 6 bases had no gene match. CDR3 DNA, as far as it was read: TGTGCCAGTAACCTAGCGGGATGGCCCGGGGAG. It codes for CASNLAGWPGE. The entire CDR3 is CASNLAGWPGELFF.

About this clone itself: With the read ending 3 residues before the CDR3 end, the germline J gene is used to fill in that end. The chain recombines TRBV19 with TRBJ2-7; TRBD2 agrees at 7 bases. The CDR3 is 14 amino acids. Per germline, CDR1 LNHDA and CDR2 SQIVND (reference sequence). After removal of 3 bases from V and 4 bases from J, the junction contained 6 bases not matched to a gene. CDR3 DNA (partial): TGTGCCAGTAGTATGGGGAGGGGTCCGTACGAG. Translated, it gives CASSMGRGPYE. The whole CDR3 protein is CASSMGRGPYEQYF.

Regarding this clone: The read finishes 3 residues shy of the CDR3 end, and the germline J gene is used to complete it. Other DNA sequences of this sample code for an identical CDR3. V gene TRBV7-9 combines with J gene TRBJ1-2, with a weak D call TRBD1 (6 bases). The CDR3 covers 15 residues. V lost 5 bases to trimming and J lost 6 bases, with 19 bases between them. Germline V gene data show CDR1 as SEHNR and CDR2 as FQNEAQ (reference sequence). The CDR3 reads CASSGTGQGSNGYTF. The part of the CDR3 DNA that was read is TGTGCCAGCAGCGGAACAGGGCAGGGATCGAATGGC.

Worth noting for this clone: The observed sequence ends 3 residues before the CDR3 terminus, with the missing tail filled in from the germline J gene. V is TRBV5-1 and J is TRBJ2-5, with TRBD2 matching 11 bases. The CDR3 consists of 19 residues. The trim removed 0 bases at V and 2 bases at J, leaving 12 bases unmatched. Germline lookup yields CDR1 SGHRS and CDR2 YFSETQ. The sequenced CDR3 bases are TGCGCCAGCAGCTTGGCCGTCGGGACTAGCGGAAAATTTCAAGAGACC. This encodes CASSLAVGTSGKFQET. The entire CDR3 sequence reads CASSLAVGTSGKFQETQYF.

About this clone: From the germline J gene comes the end of the CDR3, since the read stops 3 residues before it. J is TRBJ1-6 and V is TRBV19; possible D gene TRBD1, 6 bases. This CDR3 is built from 13 residues. Germline CDR1 is LNHDA and CDR2 is SQIVND (reference sequence). The V and J ends lost 7 bases and 6 bases respectively, with 10 bases between them. CDR3 bases read: TGTGCCAGTAACAGGGCAAGTAATTCACCC. This gives the protein CASNRASNSP. In full, the CDR3 is CASNRASNSPLHF.

About this clone: Sequencing ends 3 residues short of the CDR3 end; the germline J gene provides the rest. The gene calls are TRBV20-1 and TRBJ1-2; 9 bases align to TRBD1. Germline assignment: CDR1 DFQATT and CDR2 SNEGSKA (reference sequence). CDR3 size: 14 residues. Here the CDR3 reads CSADTGGASFRYTF. CDR3 DNA (partial): TGCAGTGCGGACACAGGGGGCGCTTCCTTCCGC.

Concerning this clone itself: The read terminates 3 residues ahead of where the CDR3 ends, so the germline J gene completes it. This sequence joins TRBV28 and TRBJ2-5, with D possibly being TRBD1 (6 bases). Trimming cost V 6 bases and J 7 bases, with 15 bases left between them. The CDR3 totals 13 residues. Germline V gene lookup returns CDR1 MDHEN and CDR2 SYDVKM. The part of the CDR3 DNA that was read is TGTGCCAGCAGCCGCGACTTACAGGGGACC. As protein: CASSRDLQGT. The full CDR3 protein reads CASSRDLQGTQYF.

Remarks on this clone: The read finishes 3 residues shy of the CDR3 end, and the germline J gene is used to complete it. V gene TRBV29-1 combines with J gene TRBJ1-1; a weak D match, TRBD1 (5 bases). Looked up from germline, CDR1 is SQVTM and CDR2 is ANQGSEA. Between the trimmed V and J ends, which lost 5 bases and 6 bases, there was a span of 22 bases. The CDR3 sequence is 15 residues long. CDR3: CSVFYVRRGVAEAFF. The DNA read from the CDR3 is TGCAGCGTTTTCTATGTCAGGCGGGGGGTCGCTGAA.

CDR3 loop: CASGRGYNEQFF. The DNA read from the CDR3 is TGTGCCAGCGGGAGGGGCTACAATGAG. The rearrangement links TRBV2 to TRBJ2-1; 7 nucleotides match TRBD2. The CDR3 goes on 3 residues after the read ends, and that part is filled in from the germline J gene. Per the germline V gene, CDR1 is SNHLY and CDR2 is FYNNEI. The CDR3 consists of 12 residues. The junction had 1 base not matched to a gene; V was cut back by 8 bases and J by 3 bases. Full variable domain (rest looked up from reference TRBV2 and TRBJ2-1): EPEVTQTPSHQVTQMGQEVILRCVPISNHLYFYWYRQILGQKVEFLVSFYNNEISEKSEIFDDQFSVERPDGSNFTLKIRSTKLEDSAMYFCASGRGYNEQFFGPGTRLTVL.

Worth noting for this clone: Coverage ceases 3 residues before the CDR3 finishes, and the germline J gene fills in the end. The chain links TRBV2 to TRBJ1-2; D is possibly TRBD1 (6 bases). Looked up from germline, CDR1 is SNHLY and CDR2 is FYNNEI. This CDR3 has 13 amino acids. This CDR3 reads CASSPTGIGGYTF. The part of the CDR3 DNA that was read is TGTGCCAGCAGCCCAACAGGGATAGGGGGC.

Comments on this clone: The read terminates 3 residues ahead of where the CDR3 ends, so the germline J gene completes it. The V and J genes are TRBV19 and TRBJ2-1; 7 positions agree with TRBD2. CDR1 and CDR2 (germline): LNHDA, SQIVND (reference sequence). Losses at the gene ends were 6 bases for V and 4 bases for J; bases not matched to a gene: 6. The CDR3 contains 14 residues. The DNA read from the CDR3 is TGTGCCAGTAGCGGGCTAGCGGAGTACAATGAG. Protein sequence: CASSGLAEYNE. The complete CDR3 reads CASSGLAEYNEQFF.

Concerning this clone: The read stops 3 residues short of the end of the CDR3; the missing end is completed from the germline J gene. The V and J genes are TRBV19 and TRBJ1-1; 10 bases are a match to TRBD1. Looked up from germline, CDR1 is LNHDA and CDR2 is SQIVND (reference sequence). The CDR3 is 14 amino acids. CDR3 DNA (partial): TGTGCCAGCCTTCCCGGGACAGGGGTTGTCAAG. Translating it yields CASLPGTGVVK. The whole CDR3 protein is CASLPGTGVVKAFF.

Comments on this clone: The read halts 3 residues ahead of the CDR3 end, with the missing end drawn from the germline J gene. The rearrangement uses TRBV29-1 and TRBJ2-1; 9 bases match TRBD1. V lost 6 bases to trimming and J lost 1 base; unmatched junction nucleotides: 10. CDR3 length equals 16 residues. From germline, CDR1 is SQVTM and CDR2 ANQGSEA. CDR3 DNA, as far as it was read: TGCAGCGTGGATACAGGGGGCCCCTCATCCTACAATGAG. This sequence encodes CSVDTGGPSSYNE. The CDR3, in full, reads CSVDTGGPSSYNEQFF.

As for this clone: The read is 3 residues too short to cover the CDR3 end, so that end is filled in from the germline J gene. This chain connects TRBV19 to TRBJ1-5; 9 nucleotides agree with TRBD1. Germline CDR1 and CDR2: LNHDA and SQIVND (reference sequence). V lost 5 bases and J lost 7; bases outside the gene matches: 18. The CDR3 length is 18 residues. The covered CDR3 bases are TGTGCCAGTAGTCGAAATAACCCCGGGACAGGGTTTTACCAGCCC. Encoded protein: CASSRNNPGTGFYQP. The CDR3 as a whole reads CASSRNNPGTGFYQPQHF. Variable domain in full (rest from reference TRBV19 and TRBJ1-5): DGGITQSPKYLFRKEGQNVTLSCEQNLNHDAMYWYRQDPGQGLRLIYYSQIVNDFQKGDIAEGYSVSREKKESFPLTVTSAQKNPTAFYLCASSRNNPGTGFYQPQHFGDGTRLSIL.

About this clone: The read stops 3 residues short of the end of the CDR3; the missing end is completed from the germline J gene. V gene TRBV12-3 or TRBV12-4 combines with J gene TRBJ2-1, with 12 bases aligning to TRBD2. V dropped 0 bases and J dropped 0; count of bases not matched to a gene: 6. This CDR3 is 19 amino acids long. Partial CDR3 DNA: TGTGCCAGCAGTTTAGCGCGACTAGCGGGGGTCAGCTCCTACAATGAG. This translates into CASSLARLAGVSSYNE. The complete CDR3 reads CASSLARLAGVSSYNEQFF.

CDR3: CASSSIVLFRSSYGYTF. The CDR3 bases that were read are TGTGCCAGCAGCTCCATTGTTTTGTTCAGGTCCTCCTATGGC. The chain uses TRBV7-8 and TRBJ1-2, with D unresolved. The read halts 3 residues ahead of the CDR3 end, with the missing end drawn from the germline J gene. The CDR3 contains 17 residues. Trimming took 4 bases from V and 4 from J, leaving 22 bases between them. The germline gives CDR1 SGHVS, CDR2 FQNEAQ.

The CDR3 region is CASRAETGRGTEAFF. CDR3 DNA (partial): TGTGCCAGCAGGGCTGAGACAGGGAGGGGGACTGAA. V is TRBV12-3 or TRBV12-4 and J is TRBJ1-1; 7 bases are a match to TRBD1. Coverage ceases 3 residues before the CDR3 finishes, and the germline J gene fills in the end. This CDR3 contains 15 residues. V dropped 6 bases and J dropped 5; count of bases not matched to a gene: 12.

For this clone: Read sequence stops 3 residues before the CDR3 end, and the germline J gene provides the missing end. The rearrangement joins TRBV11-3 to TRBJ2-1; D is perhaps TRBD2 (5 bases). With 3 bases removed from V and 1 base from J, the gap between germline ends came to 7 bases. The CDR3 sequence is 14 residues long. The V gene's germline CDR1 is SGHNT and CDR2 YENEEA. The sequenced CDR3 bases are TGTGCCAGCAGCTTCCGGGGATCCTACAATGAG. Protein: CASSFRGSYNE. The complete CDR3 protein is CASSFRGSYNEQFF.

This clone is classed as medium-sized by frequency. The CDR3 end is not reached by the read, which stops 3 residues before it; the germline J gene fills it in. The chain links TRBV5-1 to TRBJ1-1, with 7 bases that match TRBD1. The CDR3 loop spans 18 amino acids. The germline gives CDR1 SGHRS, CDR2 YFSETQ. The V segment lost 3 bases and the J segment 1 base; nucleotides outside the gene matches: 15. CDR3 DNA, as far as it was read: TGCGCCAGCAGCTACATACCTACTCGAGGGGGCGCGAACACTGAA. Amino acids: CASSYIPTRGGANTE. The CDR3 as a whole reads CASSYIPTRGGANTEAFF.